The 31 T cell receptor beta chains reported below all come from one sample, sequenced in a study of T cell responses to AZD1222 COVID-19 vaccine. Some clones are missing from TCRdb's copy, which holds only in-frame ones; the method was immunoSEQ multiplex PCR. The sample lists around 99,000 clones, roughly nine tenths occurring once. This specimen was peripheral blood, taken on day 0 of AZD1222 vaccination. These receptors originate from an adult in good health.

V is TRBV30 and J is TRBJ2-5, with 8 nucleotides matching TRBD2. The germline CDR1 and CDR2 sequences are GTSNPN and SVGIG (reference sequence). The CDR3 runs 14 residues. J gave up 5 bases and V 3 bases, and 8 bases lay outside the gene matches. For the CDR3, the DNA is TGTGCCTGGAGCCCCCCGCCGGGGGGGGAGACCCAGTACTTC. Protein product: CAWSPPPGGETQYF.

The V gene is TRBV27, the J gene TRBJ2-7; TRBD2 agrees at 11 bases. V shed 5 bases, J shed 4 bases, and the junction held 16 bases outside the gene matches. Germline V lookup: CDR1 MNHEY, CDR2 SMNVEV (reference sequence). There are 18 residues in the CDR3. The DNA of the CDR3 is TGTGCCAGCAGTCCACGTCGATCTAGCGGGAGGATACGATACGAGCAGTACTTC. Translated, it gives CASSPRRSSGRIRYEQYF.

This clone came up a few times. This sequence joins TRBV7-3 and TRBJ2-3; 10 bases are shared with TRBD2. Trimming cost V 6 bases and J 2 bases; bases outside gene matches: 8. The CDR3 covers 16 residues. Germline V lookup: CDR1 SGHTA, CDR2 FQGTGA. The chain's CDR3 is CASSLGLATVTDTQYF. CDR3 in DNA: TGTGCCAGCAGTTTGGGACTAGCGACAGTCACAGATACGCAGTATTTT.

V gene TRBV7-2 combines with J gene TRBJ1-1; D possibly corresponds to TRBD1 (5 bases). V lost 5 bases, J lost 1 base, and 8 bases lay in between. CDR3 size: 13 residues. Looked up from germline, CDR1 is SGHTA and CDR2 is FQGNSA. This CDR3 is CASSRQTNTEAFF. In nucleotides, the CDR3 is TGTGCCAGCAGCCGACAGACGAACACTGAAGCTTTCTTT.

V gene TRBV25-1 combines with J gene TRBJ1-3; TRBD1 aligns across 7 bases. J was trimmed by 0 bases and V by 8 bases; bases with no gene match: 4. Germline V gives CDR1 MGHDK, CDR2 SYGVNS. This CDR3 has 14 residues. The CDR3 loop reads CASRDSLSGNTIYF. The CDR3 region has the DNA TGTGCCAGCCGGGACAGCCTCTCTGGAAACACCATATATTTT.

The count of this clone is one. The rearrangement joins TRBV24-1 to TRBJ2-7; 9 nucleotides agree with TRBD2. Germline V lookup: CDR1 KGHDR, CDR2 SFDVKD. The J segment lost 4 bases and the V segment lost 4 bases, leaving 10 bases of the junction unmatched. The CDR3 runs 16 residues. The CDR3 region is CATSEREAGGIYEQYF. The CDR3 nucleotides are TGTGCCACCAGTGAGAGGGAAGCGGGAGGTATTTACGAGCAGTACTTC.

Worth noting for this clone: A read error may account for a junction end that differs from germline. The chain combines TRBV27 with TRBJ2-5; tentative D call: TRBD2 (6 bases). The germline V gene has CDR1 MNHEY and CDR2 SMNVEV (reference sequence). This CDR3 region has 14 residues. In DNA form, the CDR3 reads TGTGCCAGCTGTTTATTCGGGAGACAAGAGACCCAGTACTTC. Residues: CASCLFGRQETQYF.

V gene TRBV19 combines with J gene TRBJ1-5; 7 bases align to TRBD1. V was pared by 9 bases and J by 3 bases, with 5 bases of the junction left unmatched. The length of the CDR3 is 13 residues. Germline CDR1 is LNHDA and CDR2 is SQIVND (reference sequence). The CDR3 DNA sequence: TGTGCCAGCGGACAGGCGATCAATCAGCCCCAGCATTTT. Its protein is CASGQAINQPQHF.

The J gene is TRBJ2-3, the V gene TRBV27; 10 bases are a match to TRBD1. The germline V gene has CDR1 MNHEY and CDR2 SMNVEV (reference sequence). V gave up 7 bases and J gave up 6 bases; unmatched junction bases: 10. CDR3 size: 15 residues. The CDR3 DNA sequence: TGTGCCAGCACCATACTGGGACAGGGGCAGGATACGCAGTATTTT. Its protein is CASTILGQGQDTQYF.

The chain links TRBV25-1 to TRBJ2-7; D is undetermined. V was trimmed by 10 bases and J by 2 bases, leaving 6 bases between them. The germline V gene has CDR1 MGHDK and CDR2 SYGVNS. The CDR3 has 10 residues. The CDR3, as DNA: TGTGCCACCGGAGCCTACGAGCAGTACTTC. This translates into CATGAYEQYF.

In its sample, this clone was seen once. This chain links TRBV28 with TRBJ1-4; 7 bases fit TRBD1. The CDR3 totals 14 residues. Germline V gene lookup returns CDR1 MDHEN and CDR2 SYDVKM. Trimming took 5 bases from V and 7 from J; bases not matched to a gene: 7. CDR3: CASSKGAGVEKLFF. The CDR3 region has the DNA TGTGCCAGCAGTAAGGGGGCGGGGGTTGAAAAACTGTTTTTT.

The V and J genes are TRBV4-3 and TRBJ1-1, with a tentative D call TRBD1 (6 bases). V lost 0 bases and J lost 6, with 11 bases in between. Germline V gene lookup returns CDR1 LGHNA and CDR2 YSLEER. The CDR3 has 14 residues. CDR3 DNA: TGCGCCAGCAGCCAAGATACAGGGAGCCCTGAAGCTTTCTTT. Protein sequence: CASSQDTGSPEAFF.

This clone was observed a few times. The chain combines TRBV11-2 with TRBJ2-1; 10 bases fit TRBD2. The junction had 7 bases not matched to a gene; V was cut back by 1 base and J by 16 bases. The CDR3 has 13 residues. From germline, CDR1 is SGHAT and CDR2 FQNNGV. CDR3 DNA sequence: TGTGCCAGCAGCTTAGGCTCTCTAGCGGGAGTCTTCTTC. Amino acid sequence: CASSLGSLAGVFF.

V gene TRBV2 combines with J gene TRBJ2-7; perhaps TRBD1 as D (6 bases). The CDR3 runs to 13 residues. Germline V gene sequence: CDR1 SNHLY, CDR2 FYNNEI. The V end was cut by 6 bases, the J end by 4 bases, with 13 bases between. The CDR3 region is CASRATGIYEQYF. The CDR3 nucleotides read TGTGCCAGCAGGGCAACAGGGATATACGAGCAGTACTTC. The full variable domain, with the rest looked up from reference TRBV2 and TRBJ2-7, is EPEVTQTPSHQVTQMGQEVILRCVPISNHLYFYWYRQILGQKVEFLVSFYNNEISEKSEIFDDQFSVERPDGSNFTLKIRSTKLEDSAMYFCASRATGIYEQYFGPGTRLTVT.

The V call is TRBV7-9, the J call TRBJ1-4, with D perhaps matching TRBD1 (6 bases). The CDR3 consists of 14 residues. CDR1 and CDR2 from the germline V gene are SEHNR and FQNEAQ (reference sequence). The ends were cut back, 7 bases at V and 5 bases at J, with 14 bases in the middle. Written as DNA, the CDR3 is TGTGCCAGCAACCCCGGACAGACGAATGAAAAACTGTTTTTT. Protein: CASNPGQTNEKLFF.

The genes are TRBV6-5 and TRBJ1-2, with unresolved D. Trimming removed 2 bases at V and 4 bases at J, with 5 bases between. This CDR3 has 12 amino acids. Germline values: CDR1 MNHEY, CDR2 SVGAGI. This CDR3 reads CASSYGTYGYTF. CDR3 in DNA: TGTGCCAGCAGTTACGGTACCTATGGCTACACCTTC.

This clone has only a few counts. The V gene is TRBV5-1, the J gene TRBJ2-2; D might be TRBD2 (5 bases). V lost 4 bases to trimming and J lost 6 bases, with 16 bases between them. The CDR3 is made up of 15 amino acids. CDR1 and CDR2 (germline): SGHRS, YFSETQ. CDR3 nucleotide sequence: TGCGCCAGCAGCGGACGGACTGGAGACTCCGGGGAGCTGTTTTTT. Its translation is CASSGRTGDSGELFF.

The V and J genes are TRBV5-4 and TRBJ2-5; D not certain. Germline V gene sequence: CDR1 SGHNT, CDR2 YYREEE (reference sequence). The CDR3 covers 14 residues. The germline V and J ends were trimmed by 3 bases and 5 bases, with 14 bases remaining between them. DNA of the CDR3: TGTGCCAGCAGCTCACGGACCGGAATTGAGACCCAGTACTTC. Amino acid sequence: CASSSRTGIETQYF.

This chain links TRBV30 with TRBJ2-7; the match to TRBD2 covers 9 bases. CDR3 length: 13 amino acids. Germline V gives CDR1 GTSNPN, CDR2 SVGIG (reference sequence). The V gene end was trimmed by 8 bases and the J gene end by 2 bases; junction bases not matched to a gene: 7. CDR3 residues: CASGTSRTYEQYF. CDR3 sequence (DNA): TGTGCCAGTGGGACTAGCCGAACCTACGAGCAGTACTTC.

The genes are TRBV5-1 and TRBJ1-5, with D hard to call. This CDR3 contains 13 residues. V gave up 2 bases and J gave up 0 bases, with 3 bases separating them. From germline, CDR1 is SGHRS and CDR2 YFSETQ. The DNA for the CDR3 is TGCGCCAGCAGCTTTGATAGCAATCAGCCCCAGCATTTT. Encoded protein: CASSFDSNQPQHF.

This sequence joins TRBV2 and TRBJ1-5; unclear D gene. The germline gives CDR1 SNHLY, CDR2 FYNNEI. CDR3 length equals 15 residues. V was cut by 6 bases and J by 7 bases, with 19 bases left in between. The CDR3 DNA is TGTGCCAGCAGCCAAGAAGGCGGCAAAAGGCAGCCCCAGCATTTT. It is translated as CASSQEGGKRQPQHF.

V usage is TRBV6-2 or TRBV6-3 and J usage is TRBJ2-7; perhaps TRBD2 as D (6 bases). Trimming pared 5 bases from V and 2 bases from J, leaving 10 bases between. The CDR3 runs 13 residues. Germline V gene lookup returns CDR1 MNHEY and CDR2 SVGEGT. The CDR3: CASSRDFPYEQYF. CDR3 nucleotide sequence: TGTGCCAGCAGTCGGGACTTCCCCTACGAGCAGTACTTC.

The chain recombines TRBV5-1 with TRBJ2-7; 10 bases align to TRBD2. The junction had 11 bases not matched to a gene; V was cut back by 5 bases and J by 6 bases. Germline values: CDR1 SGHRS, CDR2 YFSETQ. The CDR3 consists of 15 residues. The CDR3 protein is CASSLLLAGEGEQYF. CDR3 DNA sequence: TGCGCCAGCAGTCTCTTGCTAGCGGGAGAGGGCGAGCAGTACTTC.

CDR3 loop: CASSSRQGESTDTQYF. CDR3 DNA sequence: TGCGCCAGCAGCTCGAGACAGGGGGAAAGCACAGATACGCAGTATTTT. This sequence joins TRBV5-1 and TRBJ2-3; 9 bases agree with TRBD1. The germline V gene encodes CDR1 SGHRS and CDR2 YFSETQ. The CDR3 totals 16 residues. After removal of 3 bases from V and 0 bases from J, the junction contained 5 bases not matched to a gene. The full variable domain, rest sourced from reference TRBV5-1 and TRBJ2-3, is KAGVTQTPRYLIKTRGQQVTLSCSPISGHRSVSWYQQTPGQGLQFLFEYFSETQRNKGNFPGRFSGRQFSNSRSEMNVSTLELGDSALYLCASSSRQGESTDTQYFGPGTRLTVL.

The chain combines TRBV7-2 with TRBJ2-3; 7 bases match TRBD1. The CDR3 runs 15 residues. From germline, CDR1 is SGHTA and CDR2 FQGNSA. The ends lost 0 bases at V and 4 bases at J; junction bases unmatched: 4. The CDR3 is CASSLALDRADTQYF. CDR3 DNA: TGTGCCAGCAGCTTAGCGCTCGACAGGGCAGATACGCAGTATTTT.

The chain couples TRBV5-5 to TRBJ1-1, with D hard to call. There are 17 residues in the CDR3. V shed 1 base and J shed 2 bases, with 18 bases lying between them. The V gene's germline CDR1 is SGHKS and CDR2 YYEKEE (reference sequence). CDR3 sequence reads: CASSLFETGIPNTEAFF. CDR3 in DNA: TGTGCCAGCAGCTTGTTCGAGACGGGGATCCCCAACACTGAAGCTTTCTTT.

This clone was observed a single time. The chain couples TRBV7-6 to TRBJ2-5; D assignment may be TRBD1 or TRBD2 (6 bases each). Germline V CDR1 and CDR2: SGHVS, FNYEAQ. Trimming removed 6 bases from V and 5 bases from J, with 19 bases in between. CDR3 size: 15 residues. The CDR3 DNA reads TGTGCCAGCAGTCCCGTGTGGGGGGCGGACGAGACCCAGTACTTC. It is translated as CASSPVWGADETQYF.

V gene TRBV19 combines with J gene TRBJ2-7, with a tentative D call TRBD1 (5 bases). Trimming removed 1 base at V and 2 bases at J, with 12 bases between. The CDR3 length is 15 residues. Per the germline V gene, CDR1 is LNHDA and CDR2 is SQIVND (reference sequence). The CDR3 bases are TGTGCCAGTAGTATAGTCTCAGGGCCCACCTACGAGCAGTACTTC. It translates to CASSIVSGPTYEQYF.

V and J are TRBV7-2 and TRBJ1-1; no definite D call. Germline V gene lookup returns CDR1 SGHTA and CDR2 FQGNSA. This CDR3 comprises 14 residues. Trimming left V 2 bases short and J 4 bases short, with 11 bases between. The CDR3 region is CASSLSGFATEAFF. The CDR3 coding sequence is TGTGCCAGCAGCTTAAGTGGTTTCGCCACTGAAGCTTTCTTT.

The chain combines TRBV3-1 (or the pseudogene TRBV3-2) with TRBJ2-1, with D possibly TRBD1 on 5 matching bases. The CDR3 spans 16 residues. V was clipped by 1 base and J by 9 bases, with 19 bases between them. CDR1 is LGHDT and CDR2 is YNNKEL in the germline V gene (reference sequence). The CDR3 spells CASSQGELLSTGEQFF. For the CDR3, the DNA is TGTGCCAGCAGCCAAGGGGAACTATTAAGCACAGGTGAGCAGTTCTTC.

This clone was recorded only once. The J gene is TRBJ2-5, the V gene TRBV24-1, with no clear D. The CDR3 consists of 17 residues. Germline V lookup: CDR1 KGHDR, CDR2 SFDVKD. V lost 5 bases, J lost 0 bases, and 18 bases lay in between. The CDR3 DNA is TGTGCCACCAGTGGTTTAGTGGGCCTAGTCGACCAAGAGACCCAGTACTTC. Protein product: CATSGLVGLVDQETQYF.